The 26 T cell receptor beta chains below come from one sample, sequenced in a study of OX40 agonist ivuxolimab in advanced cancers. Profiling relied on immunoSEQ multiplex PCR, and the TCRdb table lists in-frame clones only, not all of them. There are about 76,000 clones in the sample; about 88% occur only once, and approximately 13% lies in the top ten. The source material was CD4+ or CD8+ T cells sorted from blood, sampled in a trial of the OX40 agonist ivuxolimab. The receptors were sampled from an adult with an advanced solid tumor such as melanoma, head and neck, liver or kidney cancer.

The CDR3 bases are TGTGCCAGCAGGTTGGACGGTAACACTGAAGCTTTCTTT. Translated: CASRLDGNTEAFF. This chain uses TRBV6-1 with TRBJ1-1; D unresolved. The CDR3 loop spans 13 amino acids. V was cut by 6 bases and J by 2 bases, with 10 bases left in between. In germline, CDR1 is MNHNS, CDR2 SASEGT.

This chain connects TRBV5-1 to TRBJ2-1; D not resolved. The germline V and J ends were trimmed by 0 bases and 1 base, with 8 bases remaining between them. The CDR3 totals 15 residues. The germline V gene encodes CDR1 SGHRS and CDR2 YFSETQ. The CDR3 spells CASSLGSVSYNEQFF. In DNA form, the CDR3 reads TGCGCCAGCAGCTTGGGCAGCGTTTCCTACAATGAGCAGTTCTTC.

The rearrangement links TRBV11-3 to TRBJ2-7; D unclear. V gave up 5 bases and J gave up 4 bases, with 12 bases separating them. Germline CDR1 SGHNT, CDR2 YENEEA. The CDR3 spans 13 residues. CDR3 amino acids: CASSLRVRYEQYF. The CDR3 DNA is TGTGCCAGCAGCCTTCGGGTCAGATACGAGCAGTACTTC.

This rearrangement joins TRBV7-9 to TRBJ2-5; TRBD2 matches 7 bases. The CDR3 extends over 16 amino acids. CDR1 SEHNR and CDR2 FQNEAQ come from the germline V gene (reference sequence). Trimming took 1 base from V and 5 from J; bases not matched to a gene: 10. The CDR3 here is CASSLGGGSVQETQYF. The CDR3 nucleotides are TGTGCCAGCAGCTTAGGAGGCGGGAGTGTTCAGGAGACCCAGTACTTC.

This clone was observed once. As DNA, the CDR3 is TGTGCCAGCAGCTTGGATTTTGGGACAGCCTACGAGCAGTACTTC. Protein sequence: CASSLDFGTAYEQYF. The rearrangement uses TRBV5-5 and TRBJ2-7; TRBD1 matches at 7 bases. The V and J ends lost 0 bases and 2 bases, in that order; junction bases with no gene match: 5. Germline loops: CDR1 SGHKS, CDR2 YYEKEE (reference sequence). There are 15 residues in the CDR3.

The chain employs TRBV5-4 and TRBJ2-1; 7 nucleotides agree with TRBD2. With 3 bases clipped from V and 10 bases from J, the junction kept 7 bases outside the gene matches. Germline V gene data show CDR1 as SGHNT and CDR2 as YYREEE (reference sequence). The length of the CDR3 is 13 residues. The CDR3 spells CASSYGLAVEQFF. CDR3 nucleotides: TGTGCCAGCAGCTATGGCCTAGCGGTAGAGCAGTTCTTC. The full variable domain, in which reference TRBV5-4 and TRBJ2-1 provide the parts outside the CDR3, is ETGVTQSPTHLIKTRGQQVTLRCSSQSGHNTVSWYQQALGQGPQFIFQYYREEENGRGNFPPRFSGLQFPNYSSELNVNALELDDSALYLCASSYGLAVEQFFGPGTRLTVL.

This clone was seen once. The V call is TRBV6-6, the J call TRBJ1-5; D unresolved. V was cut by 2 bases and J by 0 bases, with 8 bases left in between. The CDR3 sequence is 15 residues long. Germline assignment: CDR1 MNHNY and CDR2 SVGAGI (reference sequence). The CDR3, as DNA: TGTGCCAGCAGTTACAAACGGGGTAGCAATCAGCCCCAGCATTTT. This translates into CASSYKRGSNQPQHF.

The V gene is TRBV19, the J gene TRBJ2-3; 7 bases match TRBD2. The V and J ends lost 5 bases and 0 bases, in that order; junction bases with no gene match: 2. This CDR3 region has 14 residues. Germline V gene sequence: CDR1 LNHDA, CDR2 SQIVND (reference sequence). The CDR3 region has the DNA TGTGCCAGTAGTGGTAGCGGGAGCACAGATACGCAGTATTTT. Its translation is CASSGSGSTDTQYF.

V and J are TRBV7-6 and TRBJ2-7, with 7 nucleotides matching TRBD2. Trimming removed 6 bases from V and 3 bases from J; junction bases left unmatched: 8. Per germline, CDR1 SGHVS and CDR2 FNYEAQ. The length of the CDR3 is 14 residues. The CDR3 loop reads CASSPGTTLYEQYF. The CDR3 coding sequence is TGTGCCAGCAGTCCAGGGACTACCCTCTACGAGCAGTACTTC.

The genes are TRBV10-3 and TRBJ2-2; TRBD1 agrees at 7 bases. The CDR3 has 14 amino acids. Per germline, CDR1 ENHRY and CDR2 SYGVKD. V was pared by 6 bases and J by 3 bases, with 4 bases of the junction left unmatched. The CDR3 nucleotides read TGTGCCATCAGGGGGACAGCTGACACCGGGGAGCTGTTTTTT. Its translation is CAIRGTADTGELFF.

The chain employs TRBV12-5 and TRBJ2-3; 10 bases line up with TRBD2. The CDR3 loop spans 16 amino acids. Trimming took 5 bases from V and 4 from J; bases not matched to a gene: 9. Germline values: CDR1 LGHNT, CDR2 FRNRAP. CDR3 sequence (DNA): TGTGCTAGTGGTCTAGGACTAGCGGTTTTGTCAGATACGCAGTATTTT. Translating it yields CASGLGLAVLSDTQYF.

The J gene is TRBJ2-2, the V gene TRBV10-1; TRBD1 agrees at 9 bases. CDR3 length equals 16 residues. Per germline, CDR1 WNHNN and CDR2 SYGVQD (reference sequence). The V segment lost 2 bases and the J segment 4 bases; nucleotides outside the gene matches: 5. In nucleotides, the CDR3 is TGCGCCAGCAGTGAGAGGGACAGGGCGGGCACCGGGGAGCTGTTTTTT. The encoded protein is CASSERDRAGTGELFF.

This clone showed up just once. V usage is TRBV5-1 and J usage is TRBJ1-3; D perhaps matches TRBD1 (6 bases). The CDR3 spans 16 residues. Per the germline V gene, CDR1 is SGHRS and CDR2 is YFSETQ. V dropped 3 bases and J dropped 4 bases, with 17 bases sitting between them. This CDR3 reads CASSSGLGGSGNTIYF. The CDR3 DNA is TGCGCCAGCAGCTCCGGGTTGGGGGGCAGCGGAAACACCATATATTTT.

The V and J genes are TRBV7-9 and TRBJ1-2; D not certain. The CDR3 spans 15 residues. V gave up 7 bases and J gave up 6 bases, with 21 bases separating them. Per the germline V gene, CDR1 is SEHNR and CDR2 is FQNEAQ (reference sequence). The CDR3 coding sequence is TGTGCCAGCAACTCTTTGGAAGCTGGAGTAGATGGCTACACCTTC. Residues: CASNSLEAGVDGYTF.

The J gene is TRBJ2-5, the V gene TRBV2; 7 nucleotides agree with TRBD2. The CDR3 has 15 residues. V was clipped by 5 bases and J by 7 bases; unmatched bases: 13. CDR1 is SNHLY, CDR2 FYNNEI, per germline. The CDR3 nucleotides are TGTGCCAGCAGTCATGGCGGGGGAAAGGCAGCGACCCAGTACTTC. This gives the protein CASSHGGGKAATQYF. Combining the CDR3 with reference TRBV2 and TRBJ2-5 gives the whole variable domain EPEVTQTPSHQVTQMGQEVILRCVPISNHLYFYWYRQILGQKVEFLVSFYNNEISEKSEIFDDQFSVERPDGSNFTLKIRSTKLEDSAMYFCASSHGGGKAATQYFGPGTRLLVL.

The CDR3 loop is CASSLDSQNSPLHF. Here the CDR3 DNA reads TGTGCCAGCTCACTAGACAGTCAAAATTCACCCCTCCACTTT. The chain is built from TRBV18 and TRBJ1-6; D possibly corresponds to TRBD1 (5 bases). The CDR3 runs 14 residues. V was cut by 4 bases and J by 7 bases, with 11 bases left in between. Germline loops: CDR1 KGHSH, CDR2 LQKENI.

This chain connects TRBV15 to TRBJ2-7; D uncertain. The tail of the sequence fits TRBJ2-5 better, so the J call may be wrong. CDR1 and CDR2 (germline): LNHNV, YYDKDF (reference sequence). The CDR3 contains 12 residues. CDR3 region: CATSGEMETQYF. CDR3 coding DNA: TGTGCCACCAGCGGGGAAATGGAGACCCAGTACTTC.

The rearrangement uses TRBV4-2 and TRBJ2-3; 7 bases align to TRBD1. The germline V gene encodes CDR1 LGHNA and CDR2 YNFKEQ. With V trimmed by 5 bases and J by 0 bases, 8 bases remained unmatched. The CDR3 is 16 residues long. The CDR3 nucleotides read TGTGCCAGCAGCACTCGACAGGGTACAAGCACAGATACGCAGTATTTT. Translated: CASSTRQGTSTDTQYF.

The J gene is TRBJ2-5, the V gene TRBV7-8; D uncertain. This CDR3 has 13 amino acids. Germline CDR1 is SGHVS and CDR2 is FQNEAQ. Trimming shortened V by 2 bases and J by 0 bases, and 4 bases separated the two germline ends. CDR3 DNA: TGTGCCAGCAGCTTACGGGACCAAGAGACCCAGTACTTC. This encodes CASSLRDQETQYF. The variable domain in full, with the rest retrieved from reference TRBV7-8 and TRBJ2-5, is GAGVSQSPRYKVAKRGQDVALRCDPISGHVSLFWYQQALGQGPEFLTYFQNEAQLDKSGLPSDRFFAERPEGSVSTLKIQRTQQEDSAVYLCASSLRDQETQYFGPGTRLLVL.

J is TRBJ2-5 and V is TRBV7-6; 11 nucleotides match TRBD2. CDR1 and CDR2 (germline): SGHVS, FNYEAQ. The CDR3 is made up of 16 amino acids. V shed 5 bases and J 0 bases; nucleotides not matched to a gene: 5. The CDR3: CASSLLAGEYQETQYF. The CDR3 nucleotides read TGTGCCAGCAGCCTACTAGCGGGAGAGTACCAAGAGACCCAGTACTTC.

The rearrangement uses TRBV5-6 and TRBJ2-4; TRBD2 matches 12 bases. The V gene end was trimmed by 4 bases and the J gene end by 1 base; junction bases not matched to a gene: 6. Per germline, CDR1 SGHDT and CDR2 YYEEEE. The CDR3 runs 17 residues. CDR3 bases: TGTGCCAGCAGCCCCGGACTAGCGGGGAGGGCCAAAAACATTCAGTACTTC. Translating gives CASSPGLAGRAKNIQYF.

This clone was seen just once. V usage is TRBV28 and J usage is TRBJ2-5; D is possibly TRBD1 (5 bases). The CDR3 length is 15 residues. The germline V gene encodes CDR1 MDHEN and CDR2 SYDVKM. Trimming cost V 2 bases and J 6 bases, with 16 bases left between them. The CDR3 region is CASSLGADQEKTQYF. DNA for the CDR3: TGTGCCAGCAGTTTAGGGGCAGACCAAGAGAAGACCCAGTACTTC.

The chain employs TRBV28 and TRBJ2-1; D is possibly TRBD2 (5 bases). V shed 1 base and J shed 3 bases, with 13 bases lying between them. This CDR3 comprises 16 residues. Germline V gene sequence: CDR1 MDHEN, CDR2 SYDVKM. Here the CDR3 DNA reads TGTGCCAGCAGTTTATTTATCAGCGGTTACTACAATGAGCAGTTCTTC. Amino acid sequence: CASSLFISGYYNEQFF.

This CDR3 reads CASSTRLQGRNTGELFF. The DNA for the CDR3 is TGTGCCAGCAGCACGAGGTTACAGGGTCGGAACACCGGGGAGCTGTTTTTT. The chain links TRBV7-6 to TRBJ2-2; tentatively, D is TRBD1 (6 bases). The V gene's germline CDR1 is SGHVS and CDR2 FNYEAQ. The CDR3 loop spans 17 amino acids. V dropped 5 bases and J dropped 1 base, with 17 bases sitting between them.

The rearrangement links TRBV7-3 to TRBJ2-1; weak D call: TRBD2 (6 bases). The CDR3 totals 17 residues. Germline loops: CDR1 SGHTA, CDR2 FQGTGA. V was clipped by 5 bases and J by 0 bases, with 17 bases between them. The CDR3 sequence is CASSTGVARSSYNEQFF. CDR3 nucleotide sequence: TGTGCCAGCAGCACGGGGGTAGCTCGGAGCTCCTACAATGAGCAGTTCTTC.

V gene TRBV5-1 combines with J gene TRBJ2-1, with 9 bases matching TRBD2. This CDR3 comprises 16 residues. The germline gives CDR1 SGHRS, CDR2 YFSETQ. Trimming took 0 bases from V and 5 from J; bases not matched to a gene: 6. CDR3 nucleotides: TGCGCCAGCAGCTTGGTGGCGGGAGGGGGGCACAATGAGCAGTTCTTC. Protein product: CASSLVAGGGHNEQFF.